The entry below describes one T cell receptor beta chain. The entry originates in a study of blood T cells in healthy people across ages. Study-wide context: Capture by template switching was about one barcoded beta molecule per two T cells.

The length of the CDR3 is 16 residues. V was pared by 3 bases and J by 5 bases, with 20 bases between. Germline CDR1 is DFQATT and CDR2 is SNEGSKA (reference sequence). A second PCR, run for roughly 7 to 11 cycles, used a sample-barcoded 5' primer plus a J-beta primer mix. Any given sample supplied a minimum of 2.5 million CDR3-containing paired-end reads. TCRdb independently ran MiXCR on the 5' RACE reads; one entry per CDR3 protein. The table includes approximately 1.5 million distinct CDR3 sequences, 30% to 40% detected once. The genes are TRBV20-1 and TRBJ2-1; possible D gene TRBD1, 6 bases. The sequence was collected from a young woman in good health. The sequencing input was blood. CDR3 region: CSASPILETGHNEQFF. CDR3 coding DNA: TGCAGTGCTAGCCCTATCCTCGAGACAGGCCACAATGAGCAGTTCTTC.